This T cell receptor (delta chain) was observed in a study of gamma-delta chains in newborns, infants, children. About the research overall: Microbial exposure reportedly drives polyclonal innate γδ T cell expansion after birth.

This clone has more than one count but fewer than ten. TCRdb reprocessed the reads through CATT. The table lists some 10,000 delta-chain clones, approximately 9% of them singletons. Trimming cost V 1 base and J 0 bases, with 16 bases left between them. CDR1 is NSMFDY and CDR2 is ISSIKDK in the germline V gene. This CDR3 is 16 amino acids long. The sequence derives from a child who was a newborn, infant or young child, either healthy, febrile or measles-vaccinated (not recorded which). The sample consisted of blood. J is TRDJ1 and V is TRAV29/DV5; D is unresolved. DNA for the CDR3: TGTGCAGCAAGCATGGGAGGTGATGGGCACACCGATAAACTCATCTTT. This sequence encodes CAASMGGDGHTDKLIF. Together with reference TRAV29/DV5 and TRDJ1, the CDR3 gives the full variable domain: DQQVKQNSPSLSVQEGRISILNCDYTNSMFDYFLWYKKYPAEGPTFLISISSIKDKNEDGRFTVFLNKSAKHLSLHIVPSQPGDSAVYFCAASMGGDGHTDKLIFGKGTRVTVEP.